A single sample gave rise to the 24 T cell receptor beta chains below, sequenced in a study of PD-L1 blockade in urothelial cancer. The sample's time point: peripheral blood 6 weeks after treatment start. Using immunoSEQ multiplex PCR, the repertoire was profiled, and TCRdb retains in-frame clones only, with some absent. The sample consists of fewer than 50,000 clones, 70% to 90% of them appearing once. Source: PBMCs, taken around atezolizumab (anti-PD-L1) treatment. The receptors were sampled from a man in his fifties or sixties with urothelial cancer.

This chain joins TRBV5-1 and TRBJ2-7; D unclear. Germline CDR1 SGHRS, CDR2 YFSETQ. The CDR3 spans 14 residues. V lost 0 bases and J lost 2, with 9 bases in between. In nucleotides, the CDR3 is TGCGCCAGCAGCTTGGCAGCAGGCCCCTACGAGCAGTACTTC. Translated: CASSLAAGPYEQYF.

This chain links TRBV2 with TRBJ2-1; TRBD2 matches 11 bases. Germline CDR1 SNHLY, CDR2 FYNNEI. This CDR3 is built from 16 residues. The ends lost 1 base at V and 7 bases at J; junction bases unmatched: 6. The CDR3: CASSEVGSGGANEQFF. The CDR3 region has the DNA TGTGCCAGCAGTGAAGTTGGTAGCGGGGGGGCAAATGAGCAGTTCTTC. Complete variable domain (other parts from reference TRBV2 and TRBJ2-1): EPEVTQTPSHQVTQMGQEVILRCVPISNHLYFYWYRQILGQKVEFLVSFYNNEISEKSEIFDDQFSVERPDGSNFTLKIRSTKLEDSAMYFCASSEVGSGGANEQFFGPGTRLTVL.

V usage is TRBV9 and J usage is TRBJ2-1; TRBD2 agrees at 8 bases. This CDR3 is built from 16 residues. The V and J ends lost 1 base and 4 bases, in that order; junction bases with no gene match: 7. Germline V gives CDR1 SGDLS, CDR2 YYNGEE. The CDR3 DNA follows: TGTGCCAGCAGCGTAAAGATTAGCGGGGCATACAATGAGCAGTTCTTC. Its protein product is CASSVKISGAYNEQFF.

This clone is medium-sized by share. This chain connects TRBV5-4 to TRBJ2-7; possible D gene TRBD1, 6 bases. Per germline, CDR1 SGHNT and CDR2 YYREEE (reference sequence). The CDR3 extends over 13 amino acids. V gave up 4 bases and J gave up 1 base, with 9 bases separating them. In DNA, the CDR3 is TGTGCCAGCAGCCAGGACAGTTCCTACGAGCAGTACTTC. Its protein product is CASSQDSSYEQYF.

This chain connects TRBV2 to TRBJ1-2; no reliable D call. The CDR3 consists of 14 residues. The germline V and J ends were trimmed by 7 bases and 7 bases, with 19 bases remaining between them. Germline V gene sequence: CDR1 SNHLY, CDR2 FYNNEI. CDR3 region: CASTVRAGESGYTF. Written as DNA, the CDR3 is TGTGCCAGCACCGTCCGGGCGGGAGAATCTGGCTACACCTTC.

CDR3 sequence (DNA): TGTGCCAGCAGCTCTCGACCAGGCTATGGCTACACCTTC. This gives the protein CASSSRPGYGYTF. V gene TRBV7-2 combines with J gene TRBJ1-2; no reliable D call. Trimming removed 4 bases at V and 4 bases at J, with 10 bases between. The CDR3 spans 13 residues. CDR1 is SGHTA and CDR2 is FQGNSA in the germline V gene.

The rearrangement links TRBV4-1 to TRBJ1-2, with TRBD1 matching 9 bases. The CDR3 length is 15 residues. Germline V gives CDR1 MGHRA, CDR2 YSYEKL. V lost 2 bases, J lost 6 bases, and 7 bases stayed unmatched. CDR3 nucleotide sequence: TGCGCCAGCAGCCAAAGCGACAGGGGGTTAGATGGCTACACCTTC. Its protein product is CASSQSDRGLDGYTF.

This clone appeared once. This rearrangement joins TRBV19 to TRBJ1-6, with D perhaps TRBD1 (5 bases). The CDR3 runs to 13 residues. CDR1 and CDR2 from the germline V gene are LNHDA and SQIVND (reference sequence). The germline V and J ends were trimmed by 8 bases and 6 bases, with 11 bases remaining between them. CDR3 coding DNA: TGTGCCAGTTCAGGGCTGGGTAATTCACCCCTCCACTTT. The encoded protein is CASSGLGNSPLHF. Full variable domain (missing parts from reference TRBV19 and TRBJ1-6): DGGITQSPKYLFRKEGQNVTLSCEQNLNHDAMYWYRQDPGQGLRLIYYSQIVNDFQKGDIAEGYSVSREKKESFPLTVTSAQKNPTAFYLCASSGLGNSPLHFGNGTRLTVT.

CDR3 sequence: CASSAQGRAPGYTF. In DNA, the CDR3 is TGTGCCAGCAGTGCCCAGGGTAGAGCTCCTGGCTACACCTTC. V usage is TRBV6-1 and J usage is TRBJ1-2; weak D call: TRBD1 (5 bases). This CDR3 has 14 amino acids. From germline, CDR1 is MNHNS and CDR2 SASEGT. Trimming removed 4 bases at V and 7 bases at J, with 16 bases between.

V gene TRBV30 combines with J gene TRBJ2-1, with TRBD2 identical over 9 bases. CDR1 is GTSNPN, CDR2 SVGIG, per germline (reference sequence). The CDR3 has 17 amino acids. The trim removed 0 bases at V and 2 bases at J, leaving 8 bases unmatched. The CDR3 reads CAWSVWRGGSTYNEQFF. The CDR3 DNA is TGTGCCTGGAGTGTTTGGCGGGGGGGCTCCACCTACAATGAGCAGTTCTTC.

This chain joins TRBV9 and TRBJ2-3, with D unclear. With 0 bases removed from V and 0 bases from J, the gap between germline ends came to 11 bases. This CDR3 has 16 residues. Per germline, CDR1 SGDLS and CDR2 YYNGEE. CDR3 loop: CASSVVASPSTDTQYF. CDR3 in DNA: TGTGCCAGCAGCGTAGTGGCCTCTCCTAGCACAGATACGCAGTATTTT.

The chain carries TRBV5-4 and TRBJ2-7, with D perhaps matching TRBD2 (6 bases). The germline V and J ends were trimmed by 4 bases and 3 bases, with 8 bases remaining between them. Germline V CDR1 and CDR2: SGHNT, YYREEE (reference sequence). The CDR3 runs to 12 residues. The CDR3 sequence is CASSADYYEQYF. In DNA, the CDR3 is TGTGCCAGCAGCGCGGACTACTACGAGCAGTACTTC.

CDR3 bases: TGTGCCAGCGGCTATGGCAGCGGGAACACTGAAGCTTTCTTT. As protein: CASGYGSGNTEAFF. The chain couples TRBV28 to TRBJ1-1, with no clear D. The CDR3 covers 14 residues. Germline-derived CDR1 and CDR2 are MDHEN and SYDVKM. V was cut by 8 bases and J by 1 base, with 14 bases left in between.

This sequence joins TRBV5-1 and TRBJ1-3; D unresolved. V lost 1 base and J 5 bases, leaving 16 bases between the germline ends. In germline, CDR1 is SGHRS, CDR2 YFSETQ. There are 16 residues in the CDR3. The CDR3 sequence: CASSLIGDPGRNTIYF. In DNA form, the CDR3 reads TGCGCCAGCAGCTTGATCGGGGATCCCGGTCGAAACACCATATATTTT. Supplemented by reference TRBV5-1 and TRBJ1-3, the full variable domain reads KAGVTQTPRYLIKTRGQQVTLSCSPISGHRSVSWYQQTPGQGLQFLFEYFSETQRNKGNFPGRFSGRQFSNSRSEMNVSTLELGDSALYLCASSLIGDPGRNTIYFGEGSWLTVV.

This chain links TRBV5-4 with TRBJ1-3, with D unresolved. Germline-derived CDR1 and CDR2 are SGHNT and YYREEE (reference sequence). CDR3 length: 16 amino acids. Trimming took off 4 bases at V and 3 bases at J, with 17 bases between the two ends. The CDR3 nucleotides read TGTGCCAGCAGCCAACGGGATCGGGATTTTGGAAACACCATATATTTT. This translates into CASSQRDRDFGNTIYF. The complete variable domain, with remaining parts taken from reference TRBV5-4 and TRBJ1-3, reads ETGVTQSPTHLIKTRGQQVTLRCSSQSGHNTVSWYQQALGQGPQFIFQYYREEENGRGNFPPRFSGLQFPNYSSELNVNALELDDSALYLCASSQRDRDFGNTIYFGEGSWLTVV.

The rearrangement joins TRBV9 to TRBJ1-2, with D possibly matching TRBD1 (5 bases). Germline V lookup: CDR1 SGDLS, CDR2 YYNGEE. The CDR3 is made up of 14 amino acids. V dropped 0 bases and J dropped 6 bases, with 12 bases sitting between them. The CDR3: CASSVAGLSNGYTF. The CDR3 DNA follows: TGTGCCAGCAGCGTAGCAGGGCTTAGTAATGGCTACACCTTC.

The gene calls are TRBV7-6 and TRBJ2-3; D is possibly TRBD2 (6 bases). Trimming pared 3 bases from V and 5 bases from J, leaving 12 bases between. CDR3 length: 14 amino acids. Germline V gives CDR1 SGHVS, CDR2 FNYEAQ. DNA of the CDR3: TGTGCCAGCAGCTTGGAGGGGAGAGGAGATACGCAGTATTTT. This codes for CASSLEGRGDTQYF.

V gene TRBV7-2 combines with J gene TRBJ1-4; TRBD1 aligns across 12 bases. The CDR3 extends over 15 amino acids. V was clipped by 3 bases and J by 7 bases; unmatched bases: 3. Per the germline V gene, CDR1 is SGHTA and CDR2 is FQGNSA. The CDR3 region is CASSFGTGGVEKLFF. The CDR3 coding sequence is TGTGCCAGCAGCTTTGGGACAGGGGGCGTTGAAAAACTGTTTTTT.

Concerning this clone itself: An end of the junction differs from the germline gene, which may be a read error. The chain carries TRBV7-6 and TRBJ2-7, with 12 bases that match TRBD2. The germline gives CDR1 SGHVS, CDR2 FNYEAQ. The CDR3 runs to 15 residues. CDR3 sequence (DNA): TGTGCCAGCAGCCCGGGACTAGCGGGCTCGGTGGGCGTGAACTTC. As protein: CASSPGLAGSVGVNF.

J is TRBJ1-2 and V is TRBV7-2, with 8 nucleotides matching TRBD1. J lost 8 bases, V lost 5 bases, and 7 bases had no gene match. In germline, CDR1 is SGHTA, CDR2 FQGNSA. The CDR3 length is 13 residues. CDR3 protein: CASSPRTGRGYTF. In DNA, the CDR3 is TGTGCCAGCAGCCCCAGGACAGGGCGAGGCTACACCTTC.

Comment on this clone: Other nucleotide sequences from this sample produce the same CDR3. The chain couples TRBV4-1 to TRBJ2-1; tentative D call: TRBD2 (6 bases). CDR1 and CDR2 (germline): MGHRA, YSYEKL. This CDR3 has 16 amino acids. The V gene lost 2 bases and the J gene lost 4 bases, with 15 bases spanning the gap. The CDR3 DNA follows: TGCGCCAGCAGCCAATCACAGACTAGTTCATACAATGAGCAGTTCTTC. This translates into CASSQSQTSSYNEQFF.

The chain links TRBV4-2 to TRBJ1-1, with TRBD1 matching 9 bases. Trimming took 3 bases from V and 8 from J; bases not matched to a gene: 10. CDR3 length: 15 residues. Germline CDR1 reads LGHNA; CDR2 reads YNFKEQ. The CDR3 DNA reads TGTGCCAGCAGCCATAACAGGGGGCCCAACAAGGAAGCTTTCTTT. Translation: CASSHNRGPNKEAFF.

The chain has TRBV2 and TRBJ2-1; possible D gene TRBD2, 6 bases. CDR1 SNHLY and CDR2 FYNNEI come from the germline V gene. V was shortened by 3 bases and J by 4 bases, with 10 bases between the two germline ends. The CDR3 consists of 14 residues. The CDR3 bases are TGTGCCAGCAGTGAGGTAGCGGTTTACAATGAGCAGTTCTTC. This sequence encodes CASSEVAVYNEQFF.

This chain uses TRBV29-1 with TRBJ1-2; TRBD1 is a possible D gene (5 bases). CDR1 and CDR2 (germline): SQVTM, ANQGSEA. Trimming stripped 2 bases from V and 7 bases from J, with 5 bases between. CDR3 size: 10 residues. CDR3 sequence: CSVEQGGYTF. CDR3 DNA sequence: TGCAGCGTTGAACAGGGTGGCTACACCTTC.